This note documents a single T cell receptor (beta chain) sequence. This entry comes from a study of Graves' ophthalmopathy and Graves' hyperthyroidism. The trim removed 0 bases at V and 1 base at J, leaving 3 bases unmatched. The germline V gene encodes CDR1 DFQATT and CDR2 SNEGSKA (reference sequence). The CDR3 spans 15 residues. Transcripts of RNA were the source for amplifying TCR beta CDR3 regions. First-round RT-PCR used HTBI primers; second-round multiplex PCR followed. TCRdb ran MiXCR on the multiplex PCR reads and lists one entry per CDR3 protein. The repertoire has 600,000 to 700,000 distinct CDR3 sequences, just over 40% of them found once; the top ten carry more than 2.5%.

The receptor was isolated from an adult man with Graves' ophthalmopathy. Specimen: peripheral blood. V usage is TRBV20-1 and J usage is TRBJ2-3; 8 nucleotides align to TRBD1. CDR3 bases: TGCAGTGCTAGAGATTGGGGACAGGGCACAGATACGCAGTATTTT. Encoded protein: CSARDWGQGTDTQYF.